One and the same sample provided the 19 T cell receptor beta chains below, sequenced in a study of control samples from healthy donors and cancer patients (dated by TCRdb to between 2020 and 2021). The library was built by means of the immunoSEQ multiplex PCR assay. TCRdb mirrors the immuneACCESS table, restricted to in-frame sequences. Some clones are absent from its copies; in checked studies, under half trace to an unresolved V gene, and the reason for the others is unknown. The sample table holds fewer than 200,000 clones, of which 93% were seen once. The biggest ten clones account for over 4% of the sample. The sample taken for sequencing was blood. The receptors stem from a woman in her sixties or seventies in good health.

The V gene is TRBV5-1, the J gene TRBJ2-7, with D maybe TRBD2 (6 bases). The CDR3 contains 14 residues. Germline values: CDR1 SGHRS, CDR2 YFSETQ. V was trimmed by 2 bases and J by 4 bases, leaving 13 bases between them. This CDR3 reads CASSLPSEKYEQYF. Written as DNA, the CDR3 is TGCGCCAGCAGCTTACCTAGCGAAAAATACGAGCAGTACTTC.

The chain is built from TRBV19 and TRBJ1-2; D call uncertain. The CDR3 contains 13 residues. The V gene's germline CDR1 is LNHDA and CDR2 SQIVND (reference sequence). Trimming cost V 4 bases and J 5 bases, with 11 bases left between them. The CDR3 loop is CASSTPVGYGYTF. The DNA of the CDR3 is TGTGCCAGTAGTACACCGGTAGGGTATGGCTACACCTTC.

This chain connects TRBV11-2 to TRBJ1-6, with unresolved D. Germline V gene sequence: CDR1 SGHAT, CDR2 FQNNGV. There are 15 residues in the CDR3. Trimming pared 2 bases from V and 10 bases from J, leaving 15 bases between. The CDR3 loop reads CASSLRPRGDSPLHF. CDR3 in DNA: TGTGCCAGCAGCTTAAGGCCGCGAGGTGACTCACCCCTCCACTTT. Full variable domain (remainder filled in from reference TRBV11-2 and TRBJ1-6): EAGVAQSPRYKIIEKRQSVAFWCNPISGHATLYWYQQILGQGPKLLIQFQNNGVVDDSQLPKDRFSAERLKGVDSTLKIQPAKLEDSAVYLCASSLRPRGDSPLHFGNGTRLTVT.

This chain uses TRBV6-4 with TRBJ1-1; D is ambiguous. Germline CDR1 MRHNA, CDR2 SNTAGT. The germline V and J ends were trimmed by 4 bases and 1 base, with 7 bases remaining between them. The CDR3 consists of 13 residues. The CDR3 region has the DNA TGTGCCAGCAGTGCTCAGGAGAACACTGAAGCTTTCTTT. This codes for CASSAQENTEAFF.

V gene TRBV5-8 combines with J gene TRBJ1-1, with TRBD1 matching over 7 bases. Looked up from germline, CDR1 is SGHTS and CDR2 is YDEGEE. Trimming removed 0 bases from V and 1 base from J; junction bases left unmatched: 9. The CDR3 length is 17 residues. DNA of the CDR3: TGTGCCAGCAGCTTGGGACAGGGCATCCTGAAGAACACTGAAGCTTTCTTT. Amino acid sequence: CASSLGQGILKNTEAFF.

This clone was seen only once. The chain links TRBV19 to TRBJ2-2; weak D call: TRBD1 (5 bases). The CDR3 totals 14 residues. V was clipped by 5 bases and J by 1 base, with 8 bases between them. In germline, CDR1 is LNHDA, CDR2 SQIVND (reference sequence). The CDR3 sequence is CASSFGQNTGELFF. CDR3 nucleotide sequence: TGTGCCAGTAGTTTCGGACAGAACACCGGGGAGCTGTTTTTT.

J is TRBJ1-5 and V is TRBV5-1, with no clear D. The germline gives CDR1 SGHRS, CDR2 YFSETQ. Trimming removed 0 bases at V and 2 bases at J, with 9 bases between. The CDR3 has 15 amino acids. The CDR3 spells CASSLGIHGNQPQHF. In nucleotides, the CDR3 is TGCGCCAGCAGCTTGGGTATACACGGCAATCAGCCCCAGCATTTT.

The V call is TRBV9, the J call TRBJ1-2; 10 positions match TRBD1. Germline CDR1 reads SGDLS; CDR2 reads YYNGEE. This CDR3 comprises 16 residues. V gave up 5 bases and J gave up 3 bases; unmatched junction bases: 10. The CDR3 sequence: CASSLRPGTGDYGYTF. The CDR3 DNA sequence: TGTGCCAGCAGTCTACGTCCCGGGACAGGGGACTATGGCTACACCTTC.

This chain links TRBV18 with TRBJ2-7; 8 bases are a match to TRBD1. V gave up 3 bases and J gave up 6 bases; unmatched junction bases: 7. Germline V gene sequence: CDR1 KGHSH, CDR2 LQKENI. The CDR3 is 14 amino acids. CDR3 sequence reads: CASSPAGGSSEQYF. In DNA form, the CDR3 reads TGTGCCAGCTCACCGGCAGGGGGCTCCAGCGAGCAGTACTTC.

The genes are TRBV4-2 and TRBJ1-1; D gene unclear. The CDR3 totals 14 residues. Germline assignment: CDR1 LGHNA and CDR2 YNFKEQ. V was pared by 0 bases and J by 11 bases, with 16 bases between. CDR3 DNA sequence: TGTGCCAGCAGCCAAGATTCGGAGGAGTTCTGGGCTTTCTTT. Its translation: CASSQDSEEFWAFF.

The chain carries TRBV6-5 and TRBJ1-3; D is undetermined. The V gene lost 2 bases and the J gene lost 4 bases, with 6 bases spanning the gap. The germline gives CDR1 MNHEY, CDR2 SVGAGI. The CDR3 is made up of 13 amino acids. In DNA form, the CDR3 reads TGTGCCAGCAGTTACAGGGAAGGAAACACCATATATTTT. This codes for CASSYREGNTIYF.

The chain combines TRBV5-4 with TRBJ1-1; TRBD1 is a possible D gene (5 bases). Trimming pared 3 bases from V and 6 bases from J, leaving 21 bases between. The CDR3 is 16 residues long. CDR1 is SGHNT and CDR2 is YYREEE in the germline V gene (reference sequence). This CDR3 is CASSWGGGRVNAEAFF. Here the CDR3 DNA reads TGTGCCAGCAGCTGGGGGGGTGGGAGAGTCAACGCTGAAGCTTTCTTT.

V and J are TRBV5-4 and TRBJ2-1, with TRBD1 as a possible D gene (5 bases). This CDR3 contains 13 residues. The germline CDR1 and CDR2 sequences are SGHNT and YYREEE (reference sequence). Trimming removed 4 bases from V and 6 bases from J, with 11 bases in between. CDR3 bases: TGTGCCAGCAGCAGATCACAGGTCAATGAGCAGTTCTTC. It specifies CASSRSQVNEQFF.

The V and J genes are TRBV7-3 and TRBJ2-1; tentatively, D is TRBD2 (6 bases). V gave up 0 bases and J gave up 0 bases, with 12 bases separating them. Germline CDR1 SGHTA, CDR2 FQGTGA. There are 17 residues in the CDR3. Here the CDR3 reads CASSLTPRGLSYNEQFF. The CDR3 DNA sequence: TGTGCCAGCAGCTTAACCCCGCGGGGCCTCTCCTACAATGAGCAGTTCTTC.

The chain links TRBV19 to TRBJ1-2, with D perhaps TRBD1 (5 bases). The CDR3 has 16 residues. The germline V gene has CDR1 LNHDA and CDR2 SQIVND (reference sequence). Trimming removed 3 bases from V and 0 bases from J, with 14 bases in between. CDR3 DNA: TGTGCCAGTAGTATTGCTGGTGAGGGGACTAACTATGGCTACACCTTC. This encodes CASSIAGEGTNYGYTF.

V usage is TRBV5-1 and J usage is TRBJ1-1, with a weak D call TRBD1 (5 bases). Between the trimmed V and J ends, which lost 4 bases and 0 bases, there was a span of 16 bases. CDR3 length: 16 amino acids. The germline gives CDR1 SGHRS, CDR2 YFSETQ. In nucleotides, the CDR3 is TGCGCCAGCAGCCAGAGGGACGGTTATTTGAACACTGAAGCTTTCTTT. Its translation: CASSQRDGYLNTEAFF.

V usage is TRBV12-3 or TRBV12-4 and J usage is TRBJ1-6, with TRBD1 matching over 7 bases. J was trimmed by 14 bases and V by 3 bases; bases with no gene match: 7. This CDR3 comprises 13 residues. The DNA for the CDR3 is TGTGCCAGCAGTTTGGACAGGAGGGCGGCCCTCCACTTT. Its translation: CASSLDRRAALHF.

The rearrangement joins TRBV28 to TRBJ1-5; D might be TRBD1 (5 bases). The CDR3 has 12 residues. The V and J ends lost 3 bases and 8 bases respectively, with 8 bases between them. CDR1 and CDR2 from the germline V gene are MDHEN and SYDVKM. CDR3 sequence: CASSLGGKPQHF. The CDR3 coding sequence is TGTGCCAGCAGTTTGGGGGGTAAGCCCCAGCATTTT.

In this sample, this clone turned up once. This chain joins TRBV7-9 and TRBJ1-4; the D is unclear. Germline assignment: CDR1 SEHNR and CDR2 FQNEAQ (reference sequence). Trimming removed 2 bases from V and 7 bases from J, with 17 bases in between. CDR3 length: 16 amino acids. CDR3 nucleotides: TGTGCCAGCAGCTTAATTAGGGAGAGGTCGGCTGAAAAACTGTTTTTT. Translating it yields CASSLIRERSAEKLFF.